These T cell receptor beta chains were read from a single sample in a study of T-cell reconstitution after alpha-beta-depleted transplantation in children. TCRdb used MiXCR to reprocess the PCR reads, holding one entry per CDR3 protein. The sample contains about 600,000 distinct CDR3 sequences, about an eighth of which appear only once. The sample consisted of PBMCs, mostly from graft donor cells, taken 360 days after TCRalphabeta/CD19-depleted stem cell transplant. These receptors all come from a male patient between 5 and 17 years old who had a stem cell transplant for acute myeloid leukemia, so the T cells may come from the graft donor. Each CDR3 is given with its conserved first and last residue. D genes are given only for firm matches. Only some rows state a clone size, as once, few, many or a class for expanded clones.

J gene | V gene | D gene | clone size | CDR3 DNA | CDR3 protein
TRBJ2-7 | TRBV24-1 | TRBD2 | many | TGTGCCACCAGTGATTTGGGGGACTACAACTACGAGCAGTACTTC | CATSDLGDYNYEQYF
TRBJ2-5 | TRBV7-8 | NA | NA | TGTGCCAGCAGCATACACACCCCCGGGCAGGTGAATCAAGAGACCCAGTACTTC | CASSIHTPGQVNQETQYF
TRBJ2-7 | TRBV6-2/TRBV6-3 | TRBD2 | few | TGTGCCAGCACCCTACTAGCGGGAGGTTACGAGCAGTACTTC | CASTLLAGGYEQYF
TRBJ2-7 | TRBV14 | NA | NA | TGTGCCAGCAGCCAAGGGCCCAGGGAGCAGTACTTC | CASSQGPREQYF
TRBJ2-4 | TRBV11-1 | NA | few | TGTGCCAGCAGCCCGACAGCAGCCAAAAACATTCAGTACTTC | CASSPTAAKNIQYF
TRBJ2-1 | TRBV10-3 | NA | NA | TGTGCCATCAGTGAGTCCGGTGGGGAAACACTTCGGTACAATGAGCAGTTCTTC | CAISESGGETLRYNEQFF
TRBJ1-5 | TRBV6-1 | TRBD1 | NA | TGTGCCAGCAGGGGGACAGGGGCCCAGCCCCAGCATTTT | CASRGTGAQPQHF
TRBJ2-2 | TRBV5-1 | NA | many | TGCGCCAGCAGCGCCTATAGCCCGAACACCGGGGAGCTGTTTTTT | CASSAYSPNTGELFF
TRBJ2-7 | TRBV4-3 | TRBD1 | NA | TGCGCCAGCAGCCAATTTCAGGACAGGGAAAACTACGAGCAGTACTTC | CASSQFQDRENYEQYF
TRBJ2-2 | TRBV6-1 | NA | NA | TGTGCCAGCAGGCGGGGTGTCGGGACCGGGGAGCTGTTTTTT | CASRRGVGTGELFF
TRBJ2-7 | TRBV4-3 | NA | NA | TGCGCCAGCAGCCAAGATGGGGACCTCTACGAGCAGTACTTC | CASSQDGDLYEQYF
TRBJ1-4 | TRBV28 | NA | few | TGTGCCAGCAGTTCCCCCGGGGGAGGATATGAAAAACTGTTTTTT | CASSSPGGGYEKLFF
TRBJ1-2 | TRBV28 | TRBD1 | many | TGTGCCAGCAGTGGGGACAGGATAAACTATGGCTACACCTTC | CASSGDRINYGYTF
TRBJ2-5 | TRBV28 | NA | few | TGTGCCAGCAGTAGCCCAAGAGCCATAAGGGAGACCCAGTACTTC | CASSSPRAIRETQYF
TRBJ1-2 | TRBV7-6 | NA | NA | TGTGCCAGCGGCCAAGGGGGGGGCAATGGCTACACCTTC | CASGQGGGNGYTF
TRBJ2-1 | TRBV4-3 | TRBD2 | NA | TGCGCCAGCAGCCAGGATCCTCCCCTAGCGGGAGTGTGGAATGAGCAGTTCTTC | CASSQDPPLAGVWNEQFF
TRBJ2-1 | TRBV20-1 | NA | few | TGCAGTGCTGTTTCCGGTCGATACAATGAGCAGTTCTTC | CSAVSGRYNEQFF
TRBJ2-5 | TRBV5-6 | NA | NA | TGTGCCAGCAGCTTGGAGGTCGGGAGAAATCAAGAGACCCAGTACTTC | CASSLEVGRNQETQYF